These 15 T cell receptor beta chains came from one sample sequenced in a study of T cell responses to AZD1222 COVID-19 vaccine. The table came from immunoSEQ multiplex PCR; TCRdb's copy has only in-frame clones and leaves some out. Among 93,000 or so clones, 80% to 95% were seen once, and the ten largest hold more than 4.5%. The sequencing here drew on peripheral blood, taken on day 0 of AZD1222 vaccination. The receptors originated from an adult in good health.

The rearrangement links TRBV29-1 to TRBJ2-3; D not certain. Germline assignment: CDR1 SQVTM and CDR2 ANQGSEA. The CDR3 covers 13 residues. V lost 4 bases, J lost 4 bases, and 12 bases lay in between. The DNA for the CDR3 is TGCAGCGTTGTGGGAAGCAGCGCAGATACGCAGTATTTT. Its protein product is CSVVGSSADTQYF.

The V gene is TRBV5-6, the J gene TRBJ1-1, with TRBD1 matching 9 bases. Germline V gene sequence: CDR1 SGHDT, CDR2 YYEEEE. The CDR3 contains 15 residues. Trimming at V came to 3 bases and at J to 5 bases, leaving 8 bases not matched to a gene. The CDR3 DNA sequence: TGTGCCAGCAGCTGGGGGACAGGGTCGGTGACTGAAGCTTTCTTT. It specifies CASSWGTGSVTEAFF.

The V call is TRBV28, the J call TRBJ1-2; TRBD1 agrees at 10 bases. CDR3 length equals 15 residues. V was clipped by 5 bases and J by 2 bases; unmatched bases: 5. CDR1 and CDR2 (germline): MDHEN, SYDVKM. The CDR3 reads CASSGTGAGNYGYTF. The CDR3 nucleotides are TGTGCCAGCAGTGGGACAGGGGCAGGCAACTATGGCTACACCTTC.

The chain uses TRBV12-5 and TRBJ2-6, with D unclear. The germline V gene has CDR1 LGHNT and CDR2 FRNRAP. Between the trimmed V and J ends, which lost 6 bases and 0 bases, there was a span of 3 bases. There are 13 residues in the CDR3. The CDR3 DNA sequence: TGTGCTAGTGGCAGCTCTGGGGCCAACGTCCTGACTTTC. This gives the protein CASGSSGANVLTF.

This chain connects TRBV30 to TRBJ2-7, with D uncertain. The CDR3 sequence is 12 residues long. Trimming stripped 0 bases from V and 6 bases from J, with 9 bases between. CDR1 and CDR2 (germline): GTSNPN, SVGIG (reference sequence). This chain's CDR3 is CAWSVGLPEQYF. The CDR3 DNA reads as TGTGCCTGGAGTGTGGGCCTGCCCGAGCAGTACTTC. Looking up the rest from reference TRBV30 and TRBJ2-7 gives the full variable domain: SQTIHQWPATLVQPVGSPLSLECTVEGTSNPNLYWYRQAAGRGLQLLFYSVGIGQISSEVPQNLSASRPQDRQFILSSKKLLLSDSGFYLCAWSVGLPEQYFGPGTRLTVT.

CDR3 DNA: TGTGCCAGCAGTACACAGGTGGCCGAGCAGTACTTC. Translating gives CASSTQVAEQYF. The rearrangement links TRBV28 to TRBJ2-7; D perhaps matches TRBD1 (5 bases). V shed 5 bases and J shed 6 bases, with 11 bases lying between them. Germline CDR1 reads MDHEN; CDR2 reads SYDVKM. The CDR3 spans 12 residues.

The rearrangement joins TRBV7-9 to TRBJ1-3, with a tentative D call TRBD1 (6 bases). V was trimmed by 3 bases and J by 1 base, leaving 10 bases between them. Germline V gene sequence: CDR1 SEHNR, CDR2 FQNEAQ (reference sequence). This CDR3 has 15 residues. CDR3 in DNA: TGTGCCAGCAGCTTTACAGGGTTATCTGGAAACACCATATATTTT. Residues: CASSFTGLSGNTIYF. Combining the CDR3 with reference TRBV7-9 and TRBJ1-3 gives the whole variable domain DTGVSQNPRHKITKRGQNVTFRCDPISEHNRLYWYRQTLGQGPEFLTYFQNEAQLEKSRLLSDRFSAERPKGSFSTLEIQRTEQGDSAMYLCASSFTGLSGNTIYFGEGSWLTVV.

The V and J genes are TRBV4-2 and TRBJ2-1; 7 bases align to TRBD2. CDR3 length: 16 residues. V shed 4 bases, J shed 0 bases, and the junction held 6 bases outside the gene matches. Germline lookup yields CDR1 LGHNA and CDR2 YNFKEQ. In DNA, the CDR3 is TGTGCCAGCAGCCCCCCAGCGGGGAGCTCCTACAATGAGCAGTTCTTC. This gives the protein CASSPPAGSSYNEQFF.

The rearrangement uses TRBV19 and TRBJ1-6; D is undetermined. This CDR3 contains 13 residues. The V end lost 10 bases, the J end lost 8 bases, and 15 bases lay between the germline ends. CDR1 is LNHDA and CDR2 is SQIVND in the germline V gene (reference sequence). In DNA form, the CDR3 reads TGTGCCACCGCCGCAGGTCGGGATTCACCCCTCCACTTT. Translation: CATAAGRDSPLHF.

This rearrangement joins TRBV12-3 or TRBV12-4 to TRBJ2-5; D not resolved. The CDR3 sequence is 11 residues long. The germline V and J ends were trimmed by 0 bases and 8 bases, with 4 bases remaining between them. DNA of the CDR3: TGTGCCAGCAGTTTAGCGCGAACCCAGTACTTC. The encoded protein is CASSLARTQYF.

The chain links TRBV28 to TRBJ2-7, with TRBD1 matching over 10 bases. Unmatched junction bases numbered 1, after V lost 6 bases and J lost 2 bases. The germline CDR1 and CDR2 sequences are MDHEN and SYDVKM. CDR3 length equals 13 residues. In DNA, the CDR3 is TGTGCCAGCAGAGGGACAGGGGCCTACGAGCAGTACTTC. Translating gives CASRGTGAYEQYF.

In this sample, this clone turned up a few times. The chain couples TRBV19 to TRBJ2-7, with D possibly matching TRBD2 (5 bases). There are 14 residues in the CDR3. V lost 5 bases to trimming and J lost 3 bases, with 14 bases between them. Germline CDR1 reads LNHDA; CDR2 reads SQIVND (reference sequence). The CDR3 DNA reads as TGTGCCAGTAGTCCCAGAGGGCTGGTCTACGAGCAGTACTTC. This sequence encodes CASSPRGLVYEQYF. Based on the CDR3 plus reference TRBV19 and TRBJ2-7, the full variable domain is DGGITQSPKYLFRKEGQNVTLSCEQNLNHDAMYWYRQDPGQGLRLIYYSQIVNDFQKGDIAEGYSVSREKKESFPLTVTSAQKNPTAFYLCASSPRGLVYEQYFGPGTRLTVT.

V gene TRBV12-5 combines with J gene TRBJ1-1, with a possible D match to TRBD1 (6 bases). Germline CDR1 reads LGHNT; CDR2 reads FRNRAP. V dropped 3 bases and J dropped 6 bases, with 26 bases sitting between them. CDR3 length: 18 residues. CDR3: CASGFMTGGSSGEAEAFF. The CDR3 DNA reads as TGTGCTAGTGGTTTTATGACCGGGGGCTCCTCGGGAGAAGCTGAAGCTTTCTTT.

The J gene is TRBJ2-1, the V gene TRBV5-8, with TRBD1 matching over 7 bases. This CDR3 is built from 15 residues. The V gene end was trimmed by 2 bases and the J gene end by 0 bases; junction bases not matched to a gene: 2. Germline loops: CDR1 SGHTS, CDR2 YDEGEE. CDR3 DNA sequence: TGTGCCAGCAGCTTCAGGGGGAGCTCCTACAATGAGCAGTTCTTC. It is translated as CASSFRGSSYNEQFF.

This chain connects TRBV6-5 to TRBJ1-5; D may be TRBD1 (6 bases). CDR1 and CDR2 from the germline V gene are MNHEY and SVGAGI. Between the trimmed V and J ends, which lost 8 bases and 0 bases, there was a span of 14 bases. The CDR3 runs 15 residues. The CDR3 sequence is CASGYGGHSNQPQHF. The CDR3, as DNA: TGTGCCAGCGGATATGGGGGGCATAGCAATCAGCCCCAGCATTTT.